This T cell receptor (beta chain) was retrieved from a study of control samples from healthy donors and cancer patients. Sequenced by immunoSEQ multiplex PCR; TCRdb stores in-frame clones only, minus some. The table includes just under 75,000 clones, about 90% detected once. A few counts support this clone. Germline CDR1 and CDR2: GTSNPN and SVGIG (reference sequence). The V end lost 0 bases, the J end lost 2 bases, and 14 bases lay between the germline ends. The CDR3 is made up of 15 amino acids. The TCR originated in a woman aged 45-65 years in good health. The chain is built from TRBV30 and TRBJ2-7, with a possible D match to TRBD2 (6 bases). Sequenced input: blood. The CDR3 is CAWSVGGAKTYEQYF. The CDR3 DNA follows: TGTGCCTGGAGTGTAGGAGGGGCCAAAACCTACGAGCAGTACTTC.